Following are 7 T cell receptor beta chains from one sample sequenced in a study of cytomegalovirus exposure and HLA in healthy donors. PCR amplification relied on 60 Vbeta primers (plus 13 Jbeta primers). Generated by immunoSEQ multiplex PCR, the TCRdb table keeps only in-frame clones and is missing some. The data show 150,000 or so clones, about 80% seen once. The sample was PBMCs. These TCRs come from a woman between 35 and 50 years old in good health and CMV-seronegative.

The chain employs TRBV19 and TRBJ2-1; TRBD2 aligns across 7 bases. Germline values: CDR1 LNHDA, CDR2 SQIVND (reference sequence). The trim removed 7 bases at V and 3 bases at J, leaving 6 bases unmatched. The length of the CDR3 is 14 residues. The CDR3 spells CASTSSGGYNEQFF. CDR3 DNA: TGTGCCAGTACATCTAGCGGCGGCTACAATGAGCAGTTCTTC.

The rearrangement links TRBV28 to TRBJ1-2; no reliable D call. This CDR3 has 14 amino acids. Germline loops: CDR1 MDHEN, CDR2 SYDVKM. Trimming took off 6 bases at V and 6 bases at J, with 17 bases between the two ends. The CDR3 sequence is CASSSVGLGDGYTF. CDR3 nucleotide sequence: TGTGCCAGCAGCTCTGTCGGGTTAGGCGATGGCTACACCTTC.

V is TRBV28 and J is TRBJ2-1; 8 bases are shared with TRBD2. Germline V gene lookup returns CDR1 MDHEN and CDR2 SYDVKM. V gave up 3 bases and J gave up 5 bases; unmatched junction bases: 3. CDR3 size: 14 residues. In DNA, the CDR3 is TGTGCCAGCAGTTTGGCGGGAGGCAACAATGAGCAGTTCTTC. Translating it yields CASSLAGGNNEQFF.

CDR3 sequence reads: CAISESGEGNQPQHF. CDR3 DNA sequence: TGTGCCATCAGTGAGTCGGGAGAGGGCAATCAGCCCCAGCATTTT. V gene TRBV10-3 combines with J gene TRBJ1-5; D is ambiguous. Germline CDR1 ENHRY, CDR2 SYGVKD. Trimming cost V 0 bases and J 2 bases, with 8 bases left between them. The CDR3 extends over 15 amino acids.

This clone appeared a few times. The V gene is TRBV4-2, the J gene TRBJ2-3, with 8 bases matching TRBD2. CDR3 length equals 17 residues. J lost 2 bases, V lost 8 bases, and 15 bases had no gene match. Germline V gene lookup returns CDR1 LGHNA and CDR2 YNFKEQ. The chain's CDR3 is CASAPLGIAGLTDTQYF. CDR3 nucleotides: TGTGCCAGCGCACCCCTCGGGATAGCGGGACTCACAGATACGCAGTATTTT.

The chain joins TRBV7-9 to TRBJ2-5; a weak D match, TRBD2 (5 bases). Germline lookup yields CDR1 SEHNR and CDR2 FQNEAQ (reference sequence). The ends were cut back, 5 bases at V and 5 bases at J, with 15 bases in the middle. CDR3 length: 14 amino acids. DNA of the CDR3: TGTGCCAGCAGCGGAAAGGGAGAAGGGGAGACCCAGTACTTC. It specifies CASSGKGEGETQYF.

The V call is TRBV21-1, the J call TRBJ2-5; TRBD1 is the table's D call, not checked against the DNA. TRBV21-1 corresponds to a pseudogene. This CDR3 has 17 residues. In DNA, the CDR3 is TGTGCCAGCAGTCGGACAGGGGGCGCGTCGTATCAAGAGACCCAGTACTTC. Translated, it gives CASSRTGGASYQETQYF.